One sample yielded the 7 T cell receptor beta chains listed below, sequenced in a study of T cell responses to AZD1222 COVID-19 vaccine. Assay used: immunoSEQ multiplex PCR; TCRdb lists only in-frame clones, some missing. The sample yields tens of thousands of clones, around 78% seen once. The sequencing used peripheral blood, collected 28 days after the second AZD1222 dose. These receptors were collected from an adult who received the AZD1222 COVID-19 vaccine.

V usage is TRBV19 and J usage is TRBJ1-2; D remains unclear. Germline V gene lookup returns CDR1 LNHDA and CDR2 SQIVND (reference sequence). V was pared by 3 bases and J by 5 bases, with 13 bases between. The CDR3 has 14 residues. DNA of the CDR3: TGTGCCAGTAGTATGTCAAGGACCTTTTATGGCTACACCTTC. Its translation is CASSMSRTFYGYTF.

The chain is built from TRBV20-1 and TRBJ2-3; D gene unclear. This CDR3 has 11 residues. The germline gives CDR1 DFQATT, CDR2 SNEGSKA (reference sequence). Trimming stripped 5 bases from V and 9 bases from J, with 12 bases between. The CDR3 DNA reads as TGCAGTGCTTTTGACACCGGCACGCAGTATTTT. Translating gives CSAFDTGTQYF.

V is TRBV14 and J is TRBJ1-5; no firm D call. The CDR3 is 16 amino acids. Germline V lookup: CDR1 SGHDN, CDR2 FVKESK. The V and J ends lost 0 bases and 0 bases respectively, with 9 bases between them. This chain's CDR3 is CASSQDEAISNQPQHF. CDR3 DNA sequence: TGTGCCAGCAGCCAAGATGAGGCGATTAGCAATCAGCCCCAGCATTTT.

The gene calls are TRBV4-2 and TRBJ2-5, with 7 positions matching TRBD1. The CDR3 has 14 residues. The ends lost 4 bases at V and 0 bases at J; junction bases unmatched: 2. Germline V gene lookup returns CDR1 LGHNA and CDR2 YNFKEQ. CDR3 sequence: CASSPGTDQETQYF. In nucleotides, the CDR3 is TGTGCCAGCAGCCCGGGGACAGACCAAGAGACCCAGTACTTC.

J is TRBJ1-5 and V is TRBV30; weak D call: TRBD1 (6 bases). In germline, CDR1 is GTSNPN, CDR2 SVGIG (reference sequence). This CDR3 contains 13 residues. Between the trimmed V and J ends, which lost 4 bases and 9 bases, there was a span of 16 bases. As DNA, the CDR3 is TGTGCCTGGACCGGACAGCCCGGGGGGCCCCAGCATTTT. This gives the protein CAWTGQPGGPQHF.

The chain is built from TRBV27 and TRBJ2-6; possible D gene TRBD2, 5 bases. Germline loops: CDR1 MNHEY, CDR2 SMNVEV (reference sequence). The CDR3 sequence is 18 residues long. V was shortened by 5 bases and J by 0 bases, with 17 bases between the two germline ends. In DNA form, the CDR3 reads TGTGCCAGCAGTCCCAGAACCTTGCTAGCCTCTGGGGCCAACGTCCTGACTTTC. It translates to CASSPRTLLASGANVLTF.

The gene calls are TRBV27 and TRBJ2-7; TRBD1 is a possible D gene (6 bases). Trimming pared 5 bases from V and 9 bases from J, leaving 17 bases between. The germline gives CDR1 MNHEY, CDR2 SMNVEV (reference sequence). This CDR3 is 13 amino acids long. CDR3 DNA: TGTGCCAGCAGTCCGAACCCCCAGGGGAGGCAGTACTTC. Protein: CASSPNPQGRQYF.